This TCR beta chain came from a study of T cell responses to AZD1222 COVID-19 vaccine. Study findings and constraints: Repertoire sampling happened only post peak T cell response. Among AZD1222 vaccinees, only 5 to 7 were seropositive at baseline. Females outnumbered males among donors, who were mostly white British; clonal diversity was possibly underestimated.

Pooled samples include second doses given at about 4 or 12 weeks. On this clone: As yet, its antigen is unknown.

In germline, CDR1 is SGHNT, CDR2 YENEEA. The CDR3 consists of 15 residues. V lost 8 bases, J lost 0 bases, and 14 bases lay in between. Profiling relied on immunoSEQ multiplex PCR, and the TCRdb table lists in-frame clones only, not all of them. The sample lists about 120,000 clones, 75% to 90% occurring once. The source is an adult who received the AZD1222 COVID-19 vaccine. Sequencing was performed on peripheral blood, taken 28 days after the second AZD1222 dose. The chain has TRBV11-3 and TRBJ1-3, with unresolved D. CDR3 amino acids: CASRVGHISGNTIYF. The CDR3, as DNA: TGTGCCAGCCGCGTCGGGCACATCTCTGGAAACACCATATATTTT.